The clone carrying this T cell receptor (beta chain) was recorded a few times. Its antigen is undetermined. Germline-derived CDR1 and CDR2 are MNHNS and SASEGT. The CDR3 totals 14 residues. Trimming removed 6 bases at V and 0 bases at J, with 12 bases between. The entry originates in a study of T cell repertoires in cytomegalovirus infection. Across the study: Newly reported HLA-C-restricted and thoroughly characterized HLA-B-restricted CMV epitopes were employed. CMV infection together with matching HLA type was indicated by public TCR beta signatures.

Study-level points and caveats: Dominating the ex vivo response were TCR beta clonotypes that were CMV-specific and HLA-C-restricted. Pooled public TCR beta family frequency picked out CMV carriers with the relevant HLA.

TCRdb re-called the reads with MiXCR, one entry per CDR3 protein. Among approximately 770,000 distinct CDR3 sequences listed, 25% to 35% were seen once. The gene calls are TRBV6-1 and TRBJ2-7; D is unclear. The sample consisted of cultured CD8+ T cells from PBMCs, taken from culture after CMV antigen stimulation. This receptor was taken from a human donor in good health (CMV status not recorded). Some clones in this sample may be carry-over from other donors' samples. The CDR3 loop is CASREHQDSYEQYF. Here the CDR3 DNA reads TGTGCCAGCAGGGAACACCAAGACTCCTACGAGCAGTACTTC.